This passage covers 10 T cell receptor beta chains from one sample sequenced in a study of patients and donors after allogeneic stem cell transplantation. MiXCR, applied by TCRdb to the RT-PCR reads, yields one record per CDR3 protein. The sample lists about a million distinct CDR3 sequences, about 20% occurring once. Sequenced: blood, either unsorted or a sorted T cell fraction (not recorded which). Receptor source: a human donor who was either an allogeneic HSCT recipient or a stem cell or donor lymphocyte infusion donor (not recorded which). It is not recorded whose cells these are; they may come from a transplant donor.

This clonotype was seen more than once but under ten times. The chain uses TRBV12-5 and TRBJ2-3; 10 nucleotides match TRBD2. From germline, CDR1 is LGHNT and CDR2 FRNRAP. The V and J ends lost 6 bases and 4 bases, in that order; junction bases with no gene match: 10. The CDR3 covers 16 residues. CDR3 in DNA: TGTGCTAGTGGCCCAGTAGCGGGAGGATACGCAGATACGCAGTATTTT. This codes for CASGPVAGGYADTQYF.

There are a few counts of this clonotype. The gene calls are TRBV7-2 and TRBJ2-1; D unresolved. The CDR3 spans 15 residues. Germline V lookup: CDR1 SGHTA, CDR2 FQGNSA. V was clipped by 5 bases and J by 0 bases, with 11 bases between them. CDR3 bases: TGTGCCAGCAGCCCCGAAATCAGCTCCTACAATGAGCAGTTCTTC. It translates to CASSPEISSYNEQFF.

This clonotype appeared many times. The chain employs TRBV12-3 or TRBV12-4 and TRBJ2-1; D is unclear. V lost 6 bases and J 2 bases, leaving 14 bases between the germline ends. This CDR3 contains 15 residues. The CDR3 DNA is TGTGCCAGCAGCCCCGGCGAGGTTCCCTACAATGAGCAGTTCTTC. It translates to CASSPGEVPYNEQFF.

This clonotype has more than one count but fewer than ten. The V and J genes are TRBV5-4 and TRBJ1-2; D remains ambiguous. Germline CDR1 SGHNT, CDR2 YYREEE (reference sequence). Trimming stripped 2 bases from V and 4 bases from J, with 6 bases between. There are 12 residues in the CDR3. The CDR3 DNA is TGTGCCAGCAGCTTTAATACCTATGGCTACACCTTC. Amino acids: CASSFNTYGYTF.

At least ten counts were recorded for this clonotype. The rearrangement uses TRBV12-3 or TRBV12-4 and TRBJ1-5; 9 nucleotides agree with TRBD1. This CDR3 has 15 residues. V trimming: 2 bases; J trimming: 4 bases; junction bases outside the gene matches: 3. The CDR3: CASSLRGQGNQPQHF. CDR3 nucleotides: TGTGCCAGCAGTTTACGCGGACAGGGGAATCAGCCCCAGCATTTT.

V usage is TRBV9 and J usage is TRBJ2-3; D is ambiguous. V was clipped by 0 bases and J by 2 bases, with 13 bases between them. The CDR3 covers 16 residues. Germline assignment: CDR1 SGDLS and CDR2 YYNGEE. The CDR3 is CASSVGRITLTDTQYF. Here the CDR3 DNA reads TGTGCCAGCAGCGTAGGTAGGATCACACTCACAGATACGCAGTATTTT.

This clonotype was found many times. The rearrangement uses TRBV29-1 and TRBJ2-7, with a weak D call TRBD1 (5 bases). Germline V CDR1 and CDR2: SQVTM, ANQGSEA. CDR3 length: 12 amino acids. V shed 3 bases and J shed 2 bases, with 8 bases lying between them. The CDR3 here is CSVDTGPYEQYF. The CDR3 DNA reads TGCAGCGTTGACACAGGACCCTACGAGCAGTACTTC.

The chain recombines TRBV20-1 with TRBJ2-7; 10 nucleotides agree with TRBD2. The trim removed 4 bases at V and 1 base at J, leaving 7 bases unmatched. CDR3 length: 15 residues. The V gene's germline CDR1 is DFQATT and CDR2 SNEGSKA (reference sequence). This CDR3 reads CSATDSGRPSYEQYF. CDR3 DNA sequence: TGCAGTGCTACGGATAGCGGGAGGCCATCCTACGAGCAGTACTTC.

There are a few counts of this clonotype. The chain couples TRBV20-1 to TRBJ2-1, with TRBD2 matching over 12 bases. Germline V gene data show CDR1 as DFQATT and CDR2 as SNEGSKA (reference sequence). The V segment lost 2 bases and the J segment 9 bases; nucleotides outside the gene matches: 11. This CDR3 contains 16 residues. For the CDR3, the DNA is TGCAGTGCTAGACAACCGACTAGCGGGAGAATCAGTGAGCAGTTCTTC. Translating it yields CSARQPTSGRISEQFF.

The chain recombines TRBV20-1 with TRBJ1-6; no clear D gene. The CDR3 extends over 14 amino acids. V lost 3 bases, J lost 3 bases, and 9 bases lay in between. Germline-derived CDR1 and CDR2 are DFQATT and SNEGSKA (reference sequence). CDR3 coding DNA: TGCAGTGCTAGGGTGGGCCTCTATAATTCACCCCTCCACTTT. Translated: CSARVGLYNSPLHF.